The clone carrying this T cell receptor beta chain was seen repeatedly, ten times or more. The data were taken from a study of early T cells in non-severe SARS-CoV-2 infection. Germline V gene data show CDR1 as SEHNR and CDR2 as FQNEAQ (reference sequence). CDR3 size: 15 residues. Trimming pared 2 bases from V and 0 bases from J, leaving 11 bases between. Each CDR3 protein is one row after TCRdb ran MiXCR on the 5' RACE reads. The sample lists some 49,000 distinct CDR3 sequences, 12% occurring once. The genes are TRBV7-9 and TRBJ2-7; no clear D. Input material: whole blood. The sequence was obtained from an adult who was a healthcare worker with PCR-confirmed SARS-CoV-2 infection or an uninfected control (not recorded which). This chain's CDR3 is CASSLLQKSSYEQYF. CDR3 nucleotide sequence: TGTGCCAGCAGCTTATTACAGAAAAGCTCCTACGAGCAGTACTTC. Full variable domain (outside the CDR3, taken from reference TRBV7-9 and TRBJ2-7): DTGVSQNPRHKITKRGQNVTFRCDPISEHNRLYWYRQTLGQGPEFLTYFQNEAQLEKSRLLSDRFSAERPKGSFSTLEIQRTEQGDSAMYLCASSLLQKSSYEQYFGPGTRLTVT.